The 12 T cell receptor beta chains in this list originate from one sample, sequenced in a study of STAT5B mutations in CD4+ large granular lymphocyte leukemia. Here immunoSEQ multiplex PCR was the method, and the copy in TCRdb shows in-frame clones only, minus some. The table includes 20,000 or so clones, about 81% detected once. The sample was CD4+ T cells from blood buffy coats. The source is a human donor in good health.

The chain employs TRBV19 and TRBJ1-3; D is uncertain. Germline V CDR1 and CDR2: LNHDA, SQIVND (reference sequence). The CDR3 spans 14 residues. V was shortened by 5 bases and J by 1 base, with 9 bases between the two germline ends. The CDR3 here is CASSFPASGNTIYF. CDR3 nucleotide sequence: TGTGCCAGTAGTTTCCCAGCTTCTGGAAACACCATATATTTT.

This clone was detected only once. The J gene is TRBJ2-6, the V gene TRBV19; D possibly corresponds to TRBD1 (6 bases). CDR1 LNHDA and CDR2 SQIVND come from the germline V gene (reference sequence). V was cut by 5 bases and J by 0 bases, with 14 bases left in between. This CDR3 is 17 amino acids long. CDR3 nucleotide sequence: TGTGCCAGTAGTCGGGCGACAGGCGACTCTGGGGCCAACGTCCTGACTTTC. It yields the protein CASSRATGDSGANVLTF.

The J gene is TRBJ2-2, the V gene TRBV7-6; possibly TRBD1 for D (6 bases). Germline values: CDR1 SGHVS, CDR2 FNYEAQ. Deletions cut 0 bases from V and 1 base from J, with 12 bases between. This CDR3 comprises 17 residues. The CDR3 spells CASSLAPRGLNTGELFF. The CDR3 coding sequence is TGTGCCAGCAGCTTAGCCCCCAGGGGCCTGAACACCGGGGAGCTGTTTTTT.

The CDR3 sequence is CASSLNNEQFF. CDR3 DNA sequence: TGTGCCAGCAGCCTAAACAATGAGCAGTTCTTC. The V gene is TRBV7-8, the J gene TRBJ2-1; no definite D call. The CDR3 runs 11 residues. Germline CDR1 and CDR2: SGHVS and FQNEAQ. V was clipped by 5 bases and J by 5 bases, with 4 bases between them.

The chain has TRBV27 and TRBJ2-1, with TRBD2 identical over 11 bases. Germline V CDR1 and CDR2: MNHEY, SMNVEV (reference sequence). The ends lost 7 bases at V and 7 bases at J; junction bases unmatched: 9. The length of the CDR3 is 15 residues. CDR3 sequence: CASIQTSGIRNEQFF. The CDR3 DNA reads TGTGCCAGCATTCAGACTAGCGGGATAAGAAATGAGCAGTTCTTC.

The CDR3 sequence is CASSQDGGRTDTQYF. The CDR3 bases are TGTGCCAGCAGCCAAGATGGGGGTCGCACAGATACGCAGTATTTT. The genes are TRBV14 and TRBJ2-3, with D possibly called TRBD1 or TRBD2 (5 bases each). The CDR3 loop spans 15 amino acids. Germline V CDR1 and CDR2: SGHDN, FVKESK. Trimming pared 0 bases from V and 1 base from J, leaving 8 bases between.

V is TRBV7-9 and J is TRBJ2-3; 12 positions agree with TRBD2. After removal of 5 bases from V and 5 bases from J, the junction contained 8 bases not matched to a gene. Per germline, CDR1 SEHNR and CDR2 FQNEAQ (reference sequence). This CDR3 has 16 amino acids. The CDR3 reads CASSELAGGTVDTQYF. CDR3 in DNA: TGTGCCAGCAGCGAGCTAGCGGGAGGGACGGTAGATACGCAGTATTTT. The full variable domain, completed using reference TRBV7-9 and TRBJ2-3, is DTGVSQNPRHKITKRGQNVTFRCDPISEHNRLYWYRQTLGQGPEFLTYFQNEAQLEKSRLLSDRFSAERPKGSFSTLEIQRTEQGDSAMYLCASSELAGGTVDTQYFGPGTRLTVL.

The rearrangement joins TRBV5-6 to TRBJ2-7; the D gene is possibly TRBD1 (6 bases). V dropped 1 base and J dropped 4 bases, with 9 bases sitting between them. CDR3 length: 13 residues. CDR1 SGHDT and CDR2 YYEEEE come from the germline V gene. The CDR3 DNA reads TGTGCCAGCAGCTTGCCAGGGGCGTACGAGCAGTACTTC. Translating gives CASSLPGAYEQYF. Full variable domain (rest looked up from reference TRBV5-6 and TRBJ2-7): DAGVTQSPTHLIKTRGQQVTLRCSPKSGHDTVSWYQQALGQGPQFIFQYYEEEERQRGNFPDRFSGHQFPNYSSELNVNALLLGDSALYLCASSLPGAYEQYFGPGTRLTVT.

The chain is built from TRBV6-6 and TRBJ1-3; possible D gene TRBD1, 6 bases. Germline V CDR1 and CDR2: MNHNY, SVGAGI (reference sequence). The CDR3 runs to 15 residues. Trimming removed 7 bases from V and 1 base from J, with 14 bases in between. The CDR3 nucleotides read TGTGCCAGCACCCCATCAACAGGGTCTGGAAACACCATATATTTT. Its translation is CASTPSTGSGNTIYF.

This clone appeared a few times. The chain has TRBV7-6 and TRBJ2-2; D is unresolved. Trimming removed 1 base at V and 5 bases at J, with 5 bases between. The germline V gene encodes CDR1 SGHVS and CDR2 FNYEAQ. CDR3 size: 13 residues. The CDR3 loop reads CASSLVITGELFF. The CDR3 DNA sequence: TGTGCCAGCAGCTTAGTAATAACCGGGGAGCTGTTTTTT.

The genes are TRBV7-8 and TRBJ1-5; D is unclear. Trimming took 3 bases from V and 3 from J, leaving 12 bases between them. Germline CDR1 reads SGHVS; CDR2 reads FQNEAQ. The CDR3 has 15 amino acids. This CDR3 is CASSFKAGPNQPQHF. Here the CDR3 DNA reads TGTGCCAGCAGCTTCAAGGCAGGTCCCAATCAGCCCCAGCATTTT.

This sequence joins TRBV7-9 and TRBJ2-3, with D maybe TRBD1 (6 bases). CDR1 and CDR2 (germline): SEHNR, FQNEAQ (reference sequence). CDR3 length: 15 residues. Trimming pared 5 bases from V and 3 bases from J, leaving 15 bases between. In DNA form, the CDR3 reads TGTGCCAGCAGCCCGCGGACCCAGGGGACAGATACGCAGTATTTT. Its protein is CASSPRTQGTDTQYF.